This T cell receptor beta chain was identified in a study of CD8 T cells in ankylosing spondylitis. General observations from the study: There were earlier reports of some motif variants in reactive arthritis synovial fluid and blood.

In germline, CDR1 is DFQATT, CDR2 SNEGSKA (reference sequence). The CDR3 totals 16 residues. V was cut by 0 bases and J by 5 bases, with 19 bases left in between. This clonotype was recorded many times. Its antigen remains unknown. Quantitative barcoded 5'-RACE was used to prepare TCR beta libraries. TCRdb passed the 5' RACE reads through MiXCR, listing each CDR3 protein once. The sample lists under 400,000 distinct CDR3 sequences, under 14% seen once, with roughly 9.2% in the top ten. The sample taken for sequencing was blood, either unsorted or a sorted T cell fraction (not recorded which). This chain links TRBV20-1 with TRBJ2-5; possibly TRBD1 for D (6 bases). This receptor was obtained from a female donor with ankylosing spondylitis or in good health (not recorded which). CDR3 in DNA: TGCAGTGCTAGAGATCGGAAACAGGGAAGGACGGAGACCCAGTACTTC. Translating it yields CSARDRKQGRTETQYF.